This section outlines one TCR beta chain sequence together with its context. Sequenced by immunoSEQ multiplex PCR; TCRdb stores in-frame clones only, minus some. The repertoire holds approximately 1.5 million clones, with around 98% as singletons. The data are from a study of shared clonotypes between healthy human individuals. The CDR3 runs 15 residues. V gave up 5 bases and J gave up 0 bases; unmatched junction bases: 6. Germline values: CDR1 SGHVS, CDR2 FNYEAQ. The rearrangement links TRBV7-6 to TRBJ1-2; 7 bases align to TRBD1. Material: naive CD4+ T cells sorted from blood. Sample subset: CD45RA+ positively selected. The source of this sequence is a young man in good health. The CDR3: CASSRGQPANYGYTF. The CDR3 bases are TGTGCCAGCAGCCGGGGACAGCCAGCTAACTATGGCTACACCTTC.